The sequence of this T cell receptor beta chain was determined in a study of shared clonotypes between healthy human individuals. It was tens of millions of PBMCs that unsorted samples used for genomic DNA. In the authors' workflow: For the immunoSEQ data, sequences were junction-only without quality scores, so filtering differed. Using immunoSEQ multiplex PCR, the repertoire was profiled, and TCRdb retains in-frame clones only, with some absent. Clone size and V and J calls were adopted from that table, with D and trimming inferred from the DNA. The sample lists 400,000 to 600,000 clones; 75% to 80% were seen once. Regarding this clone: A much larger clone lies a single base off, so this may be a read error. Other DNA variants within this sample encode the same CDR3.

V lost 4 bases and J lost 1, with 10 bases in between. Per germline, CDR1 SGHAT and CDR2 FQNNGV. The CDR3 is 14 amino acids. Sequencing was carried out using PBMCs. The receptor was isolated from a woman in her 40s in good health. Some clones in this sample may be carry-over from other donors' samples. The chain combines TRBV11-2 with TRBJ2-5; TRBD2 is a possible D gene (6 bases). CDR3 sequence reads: CASSSLGGQETQYF. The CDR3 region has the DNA TGTGCCAGCAGCTCACTGGGGGGCCAAGAGACCCAGTACTTC.